Listed below are T cell receptor beta chains from one sample, sequenced in a study of cytomegalovirus exposure and HLA in healthy donors. The repertoire was sequenced with immunoSEQ multiplex PCR; TCRdb's copy has only in-frame clones and lacks some. The sample yields about 120,000 clones, around 80% seen once. Input material: PBMCs. The receptors stem from a man younger than 40 in good health and CMV-seropositive. The CDR3 runs from the conserved cysteine through the conserved F or W. The order of the fields is J gene, clone size, V gene, D gene, CDR3 protein. D genes are given only for firm matches. Size values are once, few and many counts, or a class for expanded clones, and some rows have none.

TRBJ2-5,.,TRBV7-9,TRBD2,CASSLDSRETETQYF
TRBJ2-7,once,TRBV5-1,TRBD1,CASSTRQGTSYEQYF
TRBJ2-3,.,TRBV11-2,.,CASSLDLPGLDTQYF
TRBJ2-2,.,TRBV30,TRBD1,CAWSRWDRRNTGELFF
TRBJ1-1,.,TRBV6-1,TRBD1,CASSGHRGLPTEAFF
TRBJ2-7,.,TRBV7-2,.,CASSLFDSYTYEQYF
TRBJ2-3,.,TRBV5-1,.,CASSPRDSTDTQYF
TRBJ2-3,few,TRBV28,TRBD2,CASSPSGLAGATQYF
TRBJ2-5,.,TRBV5-1,.,CASSDGGRGETQYF
TRBJ2-4,.,TRBV5-4,.,CASSSRSLHLLAKNIQYF
TRBJ1-5,.,TRBV19,.,CASSLGRQPQHF
TRBJ1-2,.,TRBV5-5,TRBD1,CASSLGDSLYGYTF
TRBJ2-7,.,TRBV7-3,TRBD1,CASSYGQGHSSYEQYF
TRBJ1-3,.,TRBV6-5,.,CASSYSPGFGNTIYF
TRBJ1-1,.,TRBV7-8,TRBD1,CASSLRTGAEAFF
TRBJ2-7,.,TRBV7-2,TRBD1,CASSSRPGTANSYEQYF
TRBJ1-4,few,TRBV4-3,.,CASSHSDTFGEKLFF
TRBJ2-1,.,TRBV7-9,TRBD2,CSTTTSGTSYNEQFF
TRBJ2-5,few,TRBV7-9,.,CASSLRSGVGTQYF
TRBJ1-1,.,TRBV18,.,CASSPSTVRGDTEAFF
TRBJ1-2,.,TRBV5-6,TRBD1,CASSGVTGGHYGYTF
TRBJ2-5,.,TRBV15,.,CATSLFELHKNQETQYF
TRBJ1-1,.,TRBV7-2,TRBD1,CASNPGTGDIDTEAFF
TRBJ2-7,.,TRBV7-8,.,CASSLWGRGHEQYF
TRBJ2-2,.,TRBV7-2,.,CASSLGGLVAGELFF
TRBJ2-1,.,TRBV11-3,TRBD2,CASSLGGLAGYNEQFF
TRBJ2-4,.,TRBV4-2,TRBD2,CASSQAQGGENSQYF
TRBJ2-7,.,TRBV7-2,.,CASSYTGYEQYF
TRBJ2-5,.,TRBV7-3,TRBD2,CASSLGGLAEQETQYF
TRBJ1-1,.,TRBV6-4,TRBD1,CASSSQGATEAFF
.,.,TRBV6-5,.,CASSYSESSYEQYF
TRBJ2-5,.,TRBV25-1,.,CASSVAGKETQYF
TRBJ1-4,.,TRBV4-3,TRBD1,CASSQAEGAVGEKLFF
TRBJ2-2,.,TRBV11-2,TRBD2,CASSFSGSRSTGELFF